Below, 2 T cell receptor beta chains from the same sample are listed, as sequenced in a study of blood T cell repertoires in COVID-19 (dated by TCRdb to 2020 to 2021). The library was made by the immunoSEQ multiplex PCR assay. The table was pulled from immuneACCESS by TCRdb, which kept in-frame rearrangements only. Such tables lose some clones; where checked, under half of the loss comes from unresolved V genes, and the rest has no known cause. The sample table lists around 220,000 clones, roughly four fifths of them with a count of one. The ten largest clonotypes hold 8.2% of the sample. Sequencing input: peripheral blood. These receptors came from a woman of 80 years or more with COVID-19, enrolled during active disease.

This sequence joins TRBV7-2 and TRBJ2-5, with 7 bases identical to TRBD1. The V gene end was trimmed by 1 base and the J gene end by 2 bases; junction bases not matched to a gene: 7. The length of the CDR3 is 16 residues. In germline, CDR1 is SGHTA, CDR2 FQGNSA. CDR3 in amino acids: CASSLVRQGPQETQYF. The CDR3 coding sequence is TGTGCCAGCAGCTTAGTTAGACAGGGACCTCAAGAGACCCAGTACTTC.

V is TRBV10-3 and J is TRBJ2-5, with TRBD1 identical over 12 bases. The V gene end was trimmed by 5 bases and the J gene end by 4 bases; junction bases not matched to a gene: 5. CDR1 and CDR2 from the germline V gene are ENHRY and SYGVKD. The CDR3 is 15 amino acids. The CDR3 sequence is CAISPGTGGLETQYF. CDR3 in DNA: TGTGCCATCAGTCCGGGGACAGGGGGCTTAGAGACCCAGTACTTC.